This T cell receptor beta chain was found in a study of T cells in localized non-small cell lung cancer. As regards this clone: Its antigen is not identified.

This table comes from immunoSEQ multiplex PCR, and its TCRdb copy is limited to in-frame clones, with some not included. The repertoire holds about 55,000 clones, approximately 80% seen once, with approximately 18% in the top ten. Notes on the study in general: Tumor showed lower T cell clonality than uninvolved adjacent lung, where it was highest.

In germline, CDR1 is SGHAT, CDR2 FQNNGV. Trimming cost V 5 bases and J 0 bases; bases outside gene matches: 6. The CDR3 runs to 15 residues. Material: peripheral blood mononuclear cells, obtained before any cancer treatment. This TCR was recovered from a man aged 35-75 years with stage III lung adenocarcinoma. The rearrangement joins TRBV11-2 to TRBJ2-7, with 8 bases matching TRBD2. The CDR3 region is CASSRTSRTSYEQYF. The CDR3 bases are TGTGCCAGCAGCCGGACTAGCCGCACCTCCTACGAGCAGTACTTC.